The 10 T cell receptor beta chains below all came from one sample that was sequenced in a study of blood T cell repertoires in COVID-19 (dated by TCRdb to about 2020). Library preparation was by the immunoSEQ multiplex PCR assay. This is the immuneACCESS table as TCRdb keeps it, with only in-frame sequences that have V and J called. A part of the clones is gone; compared with another copy, unresolved V genes explain less than half, and the rest is unexplained. The table for this sample lists under 200,000 clones; approximately 85% of them were counted only once. The top ten clonotypes cover roughly 8% of the sample. Sequences were obtained from peripheral blood. These receptor sequences come from a middle-aged man who had recovered from COVID-19.

This clone has a handful of counts. The chain links TRBV10-1 to TRBJ2-2; 9 positions agree with TRBD2. Germline V gene data show CDR1 as WNHNN and CDR2 as SYGVQD (reference sequence). The CDR3 loop spans 16 amino acids. The trim removed 6 bases at V and 1 base at J, leaving 6 bases unmatched. CDR3 in DNA: TGCGCCAGCAGGCCTCAAGCGGGGGGGAACACCGGGGAGCTGTTTTTT. It yields the protein CASRPQAGGNTGELFF.

The chain employs TRBV5-1 and TRBJ2-1; TRBD2 matches at 12 bases. The CDR3 length is 16 residues. CDR1 is SGHRS, CDR2 YFSETQ, per germline. J gave up 4 bases and V 0 bases, and 2 bases lay outside the gene matches. DNA for the CDR3: TGCGCCAGCAGCTTGGGGGGACTAGCGGGTTACAATGAGCAGTTCTTC. Its protein is CASSLGGLAGYNEQFF.

The chain couples TRBV5-1 to TRBJ2-6; 9 bases are shared with TRBD2. Germline V gene data show CDR1 as SGHRS and CDR2 as YFSETQ. Trimming took 4 bases from V and 3 from J; bases not matched to a gene: 8. The CDR3 has 17 residues. The CDR3 protein is CASSPLAGVVGANVLTF. The CDR3, as DNA: TGCGCCAGCAGCCCATTAGCGGGAGTGGTTGGGGCCAACGTCCTGACTTTC.

The CDR3 bases are TGCGCCAGCAGCCGAGTAGCGCGTCAAGAGACCCAGTACTTC. Translation gives CASSRVARQETQYF. J is TRBJ2-5 and V is TRBV4-3; possible D gene TRBD2, 5 bases. Looked up from germline, CDR1 is LGHNA and CDR2 is YSLEER. The germline V and J ends were trimmed by 4 bases and 2 bases, with 11 bases remaining between them. The CDR3 loop spans 14 amino acids.

The V call is TRBV20-1, the J call TRBJ2-6; D call uncertain. CDR1 DFQATT and CDR2 SNEGSKA come from the germline V gene (reference sequence). CDR3 size: 11 residues. Trimming pared 6 bases from V and 4 bases from J, leaving 4 bases between. The CDR3 protein is CSAIGANVLTF. As DNA, the CDR3 is TGCAGTGCCATCGGGGCCAACGTCCTGACTTTC.

This chain connects TRBV7-9 to TRBJ2-3; TRBD1 might be the D (5 bases). With 10 bases removed from V and 3 bases from J, the gap between germline ends came to 20 bases. Germline CDR1 SEHNR, CDR2 FQNEAQ (reference sequence). There are 15 residues in the CDR3. For the CDR3, the DNA is TGTGCCATCACATTCCTTTCTGGGGCGACAGATACGCAGTATTTT. Its protein product is CAITFLSGATDTQYF.

Concerning this clone itself: Mismatch with germline at one junction end may stem from a read error. The V and J genes are TRBV27 and TRBJ1-2, with 7 bases that match TRBD1. The CDR3 loop spans 15 amino acids. Germline CDR1 MNHEY, CDR2 SMNVEV (reference sequence). DNA for the CDR3: TGTGTCAGCAGTTCCGCCAGAGGGACAGCCTATGGCTACACCTTC. Amino acid sequence: CVSSSARGTAYGYTF.

The rearrangement uses TRBV7-2 and TRBJ1-6, with D tentatively TRBD1 (5 bases). Trimming took off 2 bases at V and 10 bases at J, with 12 bases between the two ends. The CDR3 is made up of 14 amino acids. Germline V gene sequence: CDR1 SGHTA, CDR2 FQGNSA. CDR3 protein: CASSLIVRGSPLHF. In DNA form, the CDR3 reads TGTGCCAGCAGCTTAATTGTAAGGGGCTCACCCCTCCACTTT.

This clone has just a few counts. The rearrangement joins TRBV4-3 to TRBJ2-3; maybe TRBD2 (5 bases). Between the trimmed V and J ends, which lost 4 bases and 4 bases, there was a span of 9 bases. The V gene's germline CDR1 is LGHNA and CDR2 YSLEER. This CDR3 region has 13 residues. The CDR3 region is CASSREGADTQYF. The CDR3 DNA reads TGCGCCAGCAGCCGCGAGGGCGCAGATACGCAGTATTTT.

The rearrangement joins TRBV4-2 to TRBJ2-3; 11 bases line up with TRBD2. Trimming removed 1 base from V and 5 bases from J; junction bases left unmatched: 5. Germline V lookup: CDR1 LGHNA, CDR2 YNFKEQ. The length of the CDR3 is 16 residues. CDR3 loop: CASSQGSGGAGDTQYF. The DNA for the CDR3 is TGTGCCAGCAGCCAAGGTAGCGGGGGGGCAGGAGATACGCAGTATTTT.